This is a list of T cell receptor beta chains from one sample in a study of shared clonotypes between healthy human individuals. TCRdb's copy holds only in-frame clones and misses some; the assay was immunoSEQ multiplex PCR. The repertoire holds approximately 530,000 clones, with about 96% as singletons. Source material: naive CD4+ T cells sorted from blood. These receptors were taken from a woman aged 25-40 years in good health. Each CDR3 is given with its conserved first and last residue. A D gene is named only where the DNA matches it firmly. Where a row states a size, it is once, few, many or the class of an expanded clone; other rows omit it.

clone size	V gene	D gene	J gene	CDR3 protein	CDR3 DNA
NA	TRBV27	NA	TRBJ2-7	CASSSQGSRNEQYF	TGTGCCAGCAGTTCGCAGGGAAGTAGGAACGAGCAGTACTTC
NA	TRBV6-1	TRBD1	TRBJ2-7	CASSIAGGWQYF	TGTGCCAGCAGTATAGCAGGGGGTTGGCAGTACTTC
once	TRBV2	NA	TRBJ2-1	CASSEGSGALEFF	TGTGCCAGCAGTGAAGGGTCAGGAGCGCTCGAGTTCTTC
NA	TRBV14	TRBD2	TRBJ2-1	CASSQRRTSGMGNEQFF	TGTGCCAGCAGCCAACGCAGGACTAGCGGGATGGGGAATGAGCAGTTCTTC
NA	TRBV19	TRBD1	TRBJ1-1	CASRHRGGTEAFF	TGTGCCAGTAGGCACAGGGGAGGCACTGAAGCTTTCTTT
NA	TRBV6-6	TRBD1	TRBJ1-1	CASSYSGRGRTEAFF	TGTGCCAGCAGTTATTCGGGCAGGGGGCGCACTGAAGCTTTCTTT
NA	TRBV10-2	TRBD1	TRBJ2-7	CASRGLGQGLYEQYF	TGCGCCAGCAGGGGGTTGGGACAGGGGCTCTACGAGCAGTACTTC
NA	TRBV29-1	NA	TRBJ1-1	CSHNHEGSLNTEAFF	TGCAGCCACAATCACGAGGGCAGCCTGAACACTGAAGCTTTCTTT
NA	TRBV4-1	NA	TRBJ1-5	CASSQSTGSQPQHF	TGCGCCAGCAGCCAGAGTACAGGGTCACAGCCCCAGCATTTT
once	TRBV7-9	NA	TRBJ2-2	CASSLGGRRRTGELFF	TGTGCCAGCAGCTTGGGGGGGCGGCGTCGCACCGGGGAGCTGTTTTTT
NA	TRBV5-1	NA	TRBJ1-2	CASSLAGEEGYTF	TGCGCCAGCAGCTTGGCGGGAGAGGAAGGCTACACCTTC
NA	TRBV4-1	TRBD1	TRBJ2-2	CASSQDLANRGEAGELFF	TGCGCCAGCAGCCAAGATCTTGCGAACAGGGGCGAGGCCGGGGAGCTGTTTTTT
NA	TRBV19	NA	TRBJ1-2	CASKTQGSSGYTF	TGTGCCAGTAAAACTCAGGGGTCGAGCGGCTACACCTTC
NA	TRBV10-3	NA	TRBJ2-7	CATLGQRDYEQYF	TGTGCCACCTTAGGACAGAGAGATTACGAGCAGTACTTC
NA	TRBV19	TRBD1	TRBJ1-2	CASSPTGGLGYGYTF	TGTGCCAGTAGTCCGACAGGGGGGCTTGGCTATGGCTACACCTTC
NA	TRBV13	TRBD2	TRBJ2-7	CASSPSPGGNYEQYF	TGTGCCAGCAGCCCCAGTCCGGGAGGGAACTACGAGCAGTACTTC
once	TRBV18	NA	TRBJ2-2	CASSPPPKWTGELFF	TGTGCCAGCTCACCACCTCCGAAGTGGACCGGGGAGCTGTTTTTT
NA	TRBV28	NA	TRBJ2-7	CASSLQGSYEQYF	TGTGCCAGCAGTTTACAGGGGTCCTACGAGCAGTACTTC
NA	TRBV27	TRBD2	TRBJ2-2	CASSLWASGNTGELFF	TGTGCCAGCAGTTTATGGGCTAGCGGGAACACCGGGGAGCTGTTTTTT
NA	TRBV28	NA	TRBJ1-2	CASTLGTGYGYTF	TGTGCCAGCACCCTAGGGACCGGCTATGGCTACACCTTC
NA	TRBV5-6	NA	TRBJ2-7	CASTKTGATDEQYF	TGTGCCAGCACCAAAACCGGGGCCACTGACGAGCAGTACTTC
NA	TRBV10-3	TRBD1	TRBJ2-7	CAISPTTGGTNEQYF	TGTGCCATCAGTCCAACTACAGGGGGCACGAACGAGCAGTACTTC
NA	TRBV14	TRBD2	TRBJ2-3	CASSLGLAGGLSTDTQYF	TGTGCCAGCAGCCTGGGACTAGCGGGAGGCCTTAGCACAGATACGCAGTATTTT
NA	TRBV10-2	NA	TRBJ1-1	CASSEEYTEAFF	TGCGCCAGCAGTGAGGAGTACACTGAAGCTTTCTTT
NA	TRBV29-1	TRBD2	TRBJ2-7	CSVGTRGRASYEQYF	TGCAGCGTTGGTACCCGCGGGAGGGCGTCCTACGAGCAGTACTTC
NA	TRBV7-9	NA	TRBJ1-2	CASSLEVGGYTF	TGTGCCAGCAGCTTAGAGGTCGGGGGCTACACCTTC
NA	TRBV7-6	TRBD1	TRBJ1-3	CASSSEQGVSGNTIYF	TGTGCCAGCAGCAGCGAACAGGGGGTCTCTGGAAACACCATATATTTT
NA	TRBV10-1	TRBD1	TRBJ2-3	CASSESGTGTQYF	TGCGCCAGCAGTGAGTCGGGGACAGGGACGCAGTATTTT
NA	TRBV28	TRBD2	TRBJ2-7	CASRVGGTTSYEQYF	TGTGCCAGCAGAGTTGGGGGGACTACCTCCTACGAGCAGTACTTC
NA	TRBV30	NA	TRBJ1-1	CAWIREPSINTEAFF	TGTGCCTGGATAAGGGAACCGTCCATTAACACTGAAGCTTTCTTT
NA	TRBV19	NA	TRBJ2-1	CASSIVGVDNEQFF	TGTGCCAGTAGTATCGTGGGGGTGGACAATGAGCAGTTCTTC
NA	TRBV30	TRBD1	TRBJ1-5	CAWGTGSGPQHF	TGTGCCTGGGGGACAGGGAGCGGGCCCCAGCATTTT
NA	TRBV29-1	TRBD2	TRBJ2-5	CSVALGGETQYF	TGCAGCGTTGCTCTCGGGGGGGAGACCCAGTACTTC
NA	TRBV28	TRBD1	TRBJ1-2	CASSLRQGAGGYTF	TGTGCCAGCAGTTTACGACAGGGGGCAGGAGGCTACACCTTC
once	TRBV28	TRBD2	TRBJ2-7	CASGTSGTTKYEQYF	TGTGCCAGCGGAACTAGCGGGACCACAAAATACGAGCAGTACTTC
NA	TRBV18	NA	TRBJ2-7	CASSPRNAGQTYEQYF	TGTGCCAGCTCACCACGGAATGCGGGACAGACCTACGAGCAGTACTTC
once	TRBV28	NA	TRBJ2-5	CASSFIDRRKETQYF	TGTGCCAGCAGTTTCATAGACAGGAGGAAAGAGACCCAGTACTTC
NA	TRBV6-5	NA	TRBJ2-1	CASSYLPGGPHNEQFF	TGTGCCAGCAGTTACCTCCCCGGGGGCCCCCACAATGAGCAGTTCTTC